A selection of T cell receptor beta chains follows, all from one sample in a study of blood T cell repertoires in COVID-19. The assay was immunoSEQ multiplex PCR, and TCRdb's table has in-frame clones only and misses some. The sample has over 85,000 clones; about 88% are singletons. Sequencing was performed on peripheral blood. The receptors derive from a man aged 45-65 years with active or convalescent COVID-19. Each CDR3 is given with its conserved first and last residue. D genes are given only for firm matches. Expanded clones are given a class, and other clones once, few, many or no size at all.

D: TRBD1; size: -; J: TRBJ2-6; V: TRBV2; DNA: TGTGCCAGCAGTATTACAGGGGGCCCTGGGGCCAACGTCCTGACTTTC; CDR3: CASSITGGPGANVLTF
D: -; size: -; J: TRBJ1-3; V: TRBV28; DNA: TGTTCTACGGCTAGCTCTGGAAACACCATATATTTT; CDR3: CSTASSGNTIYF
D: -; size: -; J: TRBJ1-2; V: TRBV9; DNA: TGTGCCAGCAGCGCCAGGGATGGCTACACCTTC; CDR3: CASSARDGYTF
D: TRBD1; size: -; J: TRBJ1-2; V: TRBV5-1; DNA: TGCGCCAGCAGCTCCGGACAGGTTGGAGGCTACACCTTC; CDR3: CASSSGQVGGYTF
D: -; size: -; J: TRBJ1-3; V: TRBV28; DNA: TGTGCCAGCATAGCGCGGCGAGGAAACACCATATATTTT; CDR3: CASIARRGNTIYF
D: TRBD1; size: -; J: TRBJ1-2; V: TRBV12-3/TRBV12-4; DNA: TGTGCCAGCAGCCGGGGACAGGACTATGGCTACACCTTC; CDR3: CASSRGQDYGYTF
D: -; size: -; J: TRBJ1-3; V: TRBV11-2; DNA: TGTGCCAGCAGACTCCTCGGGGGGGGCCCCAACTCTGGAAACACCATATATTTT; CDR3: CASRLLGGGPNSGNTIYF
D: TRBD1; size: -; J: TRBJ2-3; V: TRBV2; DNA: TGTGCCAGCAGTGTGGGACAGGGCGATACGCAGTATTTT; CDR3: CASSVGQGDTQYF
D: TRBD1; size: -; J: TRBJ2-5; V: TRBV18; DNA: TGTGCCAGCTCAAGACAGGGGATGGTTCAAGAGACCCAGTACTTC; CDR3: CASSRQGMVQETQYF
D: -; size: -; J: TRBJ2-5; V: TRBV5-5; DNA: TGTGCCAGCAGCTCGCTTGACAGAGTCCAAGAGACCCAGTACTTC; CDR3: CASSSLDRVQETQYF
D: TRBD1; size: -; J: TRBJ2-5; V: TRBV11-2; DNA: TGTGCCAGCAGCTCCCCCGGGACAGGGATAGAGACCCAGTACTTC; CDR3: CASSSPGTGIETQYF
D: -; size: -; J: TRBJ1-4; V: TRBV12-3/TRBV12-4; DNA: TGTGCCAGCAGTTTTCAGGGAACTGAAAAACTGTTTTTT; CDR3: CASSFQGTEKLFF
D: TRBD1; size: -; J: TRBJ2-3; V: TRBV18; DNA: TGTGCCAGCTCACCGGGACAGCCTTCCTCAGATACGCAGTATTTT; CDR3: CASSPGQPSSDTQYF
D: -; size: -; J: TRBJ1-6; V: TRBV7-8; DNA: TGTGCCAGCAGCTTACAGGGGTCACCCCTCCACTTT; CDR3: CASSLQGSPLHF
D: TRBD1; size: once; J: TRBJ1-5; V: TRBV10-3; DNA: TGTGCCATCAACGGACAGGGGGCAGGTCAGCCCCAGCATTTT; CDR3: CAINGQGAGQPQHF
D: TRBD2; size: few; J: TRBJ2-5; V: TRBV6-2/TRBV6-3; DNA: TGTGCCAGCAGTTATCTCATCGGGGGGGAACAAGAGACCCAGTACTTC; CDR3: CASSYLIGGEQETQYF
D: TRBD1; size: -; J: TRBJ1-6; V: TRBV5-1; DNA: TGCGCCAGCAGCTTAACAGGACAGGGTAGGGCACCCCTCCACTTT; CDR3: CASSLTGQGRAPLHF
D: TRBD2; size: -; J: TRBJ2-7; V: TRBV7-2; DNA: TGTGCCAGCAGCTCCCTGGGCGAGCGGGGGGGCTACGAGCAGTACTTC; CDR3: CASSSLGERGGYEQYF
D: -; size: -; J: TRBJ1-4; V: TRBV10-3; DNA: TGTGCCATCAGTGAGAACAGTGAAAAACTGTTTTTT; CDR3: CAISENSEKLFF
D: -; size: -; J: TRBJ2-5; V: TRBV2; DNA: TGTGCCAGCAGTGAAGCCGCGGGTAGGCAGACCCAGTACTTC; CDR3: CASSEAAGRQTQYF
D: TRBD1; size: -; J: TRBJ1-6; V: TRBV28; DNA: TGTGCCAGCAGTTTGAATACAGGGGAGTCACCCCTCCACTTT; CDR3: CASSLNTGESPLHF
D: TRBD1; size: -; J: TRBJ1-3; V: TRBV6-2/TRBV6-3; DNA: TGTGCCAGCAGCCGGGACAGCTCTGGAAACACCATATATTTT; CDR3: CASSRDSSGNTIYF
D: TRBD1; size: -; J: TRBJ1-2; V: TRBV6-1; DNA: TGTGCCAGCAGTGCCAGAGACGGGACAGAATTCTCTAACTATGGCTACACCTTC; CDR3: CASSARDGTEFSNYGYTF
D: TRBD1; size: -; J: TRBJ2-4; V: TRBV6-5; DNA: TGTGCCAGCAGTACGGGGGACAGGGCAAAAAACATTCAGTACTTC; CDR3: CASSTGDRAKNIQYF
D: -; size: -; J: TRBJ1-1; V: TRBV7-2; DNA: TGTGCCAGCAGCCCCCGCCCGGGTTCCAGTACTGAAGCTTTCTTT; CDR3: CASSPRPGSSTEAFF
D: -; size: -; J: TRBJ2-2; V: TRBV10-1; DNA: TGCGCCAGCGCAGCGAACACCGGGGAGCTGTTTTTT; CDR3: CASAANTGELFF
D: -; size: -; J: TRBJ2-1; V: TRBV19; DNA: TGTGCCAGTAGTATAGAATCCGGGTCGAGCTCCTACAATGAGCAGTTCTTC; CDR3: CASSIESGSSSYNEQFF
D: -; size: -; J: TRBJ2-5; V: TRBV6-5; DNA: TGTGCCAGCACCCCGCGGGTCGGAGAGACCCAGTACTTC; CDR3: CASTPRVGETQYF
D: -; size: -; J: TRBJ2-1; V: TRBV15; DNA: TGTGCCACCAGCAGGATAGTTCTGTGGAGCTCCTACAATGAGCAGTTCTTC; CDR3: CATSRIVLWSSYNEQFF
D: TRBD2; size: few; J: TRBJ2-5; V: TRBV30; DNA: TGTGCCTGTTCGGGGGGAGAGACCCAGTACTTC; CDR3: CACSGGETQYF
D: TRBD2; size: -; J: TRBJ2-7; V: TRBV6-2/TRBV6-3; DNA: TGTGCCAGCAGTTACCCGGGAGGGCCCCCCTACGAGCAGTACTTC; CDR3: CASSYPGGPPYEQYF
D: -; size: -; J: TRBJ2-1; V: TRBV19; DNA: TGTGCCAGTAGTATAATGGGGCCAGTCTCCTACAATGAGCAGTTCTTC; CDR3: CASSIMGPVSYNEQFF
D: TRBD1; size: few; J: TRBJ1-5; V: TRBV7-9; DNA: TGTGCCAGCAGCCGTGGACAGGGAAATCAGCCCCAGCATTTT; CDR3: CASSRGQGNQPQHF
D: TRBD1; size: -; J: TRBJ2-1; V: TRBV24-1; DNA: TGTGCCACCAGTGATTTTCCGGGACAGGGGGATGATGAGCAGTTCTTC; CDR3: CATSDFPGQGDDEQFF
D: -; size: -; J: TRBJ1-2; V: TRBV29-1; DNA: TGCAGCGTTGAAGATCCTGGGCGTACTGGCTACACCTTC; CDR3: CSVEDPGRTGYTF
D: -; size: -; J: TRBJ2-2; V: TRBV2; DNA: TGTGCCAGCAGTGTATCTCTTACCGGGGAGCTGTTTTTT; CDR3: CASSVSLTGELFF
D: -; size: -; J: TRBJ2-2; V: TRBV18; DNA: TGTGCCAGCTCACCAAGTTGGCCCGGGACCGGGGAGCTGTTTTTT; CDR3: CASSPSWPGTGELFF
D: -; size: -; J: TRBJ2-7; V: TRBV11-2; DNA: TGTGCCAGCAGCCTCGACAGCTACGAGCAGTACTTC; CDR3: CASSLDSYEQYF
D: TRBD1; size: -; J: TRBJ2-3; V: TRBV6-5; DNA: TGTGCCAGCAGGGGACAGGGGATAAGGACGCAGTATTTT; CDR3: CASRGQGIRTQYF
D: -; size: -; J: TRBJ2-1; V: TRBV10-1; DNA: TGCGCCAGCAGTAAACGACAGGTCGATGAGCAGTTCTTC; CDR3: CASSKRQVDEQFF
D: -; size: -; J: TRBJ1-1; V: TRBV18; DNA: TGTGCCAGCTCACCTCCCTCAGGGCAATATGAAGCTTTCTTT; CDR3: CASSPPSGQYEAFF
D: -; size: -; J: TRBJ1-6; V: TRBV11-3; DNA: TGTGCCAGCAGCGGGGGGGTTTGGTTAGGGAGGGTTCGGAATTCACCCCTCCACTTT; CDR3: CASSGGVWLGRVRNSPLHF
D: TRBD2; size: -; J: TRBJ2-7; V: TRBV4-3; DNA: TGCGCCAGCAGCCAAGGACTAGCGGGGGAGCAGTACTTC; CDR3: CASSQGLAGEQYF
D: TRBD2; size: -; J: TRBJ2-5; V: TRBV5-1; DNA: TGCGCCAGCAGCTTACTAGCGGGGGGATCTTTGGGGACCCAGTACTTC; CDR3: CASSLLAGGSLGTQYF
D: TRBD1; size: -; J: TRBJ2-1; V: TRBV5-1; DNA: TGCGCCAGCAAACCGGGACAGGGGTACAATGAGCAGTTCTTC; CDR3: CASKPGQGYNEQFF
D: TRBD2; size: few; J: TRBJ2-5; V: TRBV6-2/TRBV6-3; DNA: TGTGCCAGCAGTTATCGGGGGACTAGCGGGGAAGAGACCCAGTACTTC; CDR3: CASSYRGTSGEETQYF
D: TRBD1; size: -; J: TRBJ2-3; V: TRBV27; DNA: TGTGCCAGCAGTCACAGGGGGGTGGATACGCAGTATTTT; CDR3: CASSHRGVDTQYF
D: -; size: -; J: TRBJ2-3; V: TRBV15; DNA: TGTGCCACCAGCAGAGATCAGGTAGATACGCAGTATTTT; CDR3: CATSRDQVDTQYF
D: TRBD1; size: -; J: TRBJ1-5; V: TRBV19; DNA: TGTGCCAGTAATCAGGGGGCGGCCCAGCATTTT; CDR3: CASNQGAAQHF
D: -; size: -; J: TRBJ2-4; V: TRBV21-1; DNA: TGTGCCAGCAGCGTTACAGGGAAAATAGCCAAAAACATTCAGTACTTC; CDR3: CASSVTGKIAKNIQYF
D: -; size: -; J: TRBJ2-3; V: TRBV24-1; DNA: TGTGCCACCAGTGATAGCCCAGATACGCAGTATTTT; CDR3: CATSDSPDTQYF